This is a list of T cell receptor beta chains from one sample in a study of graft-versus-host responses after intestinal transplantation. The table came from immunoSEQ multiplex PCR; TCRdb's copy has only in-frame clones and leaves some out. The table shows fewer than 120,000 clones, with just over 90% occurring only once. These receptors have no identified antigens. This specimen was unstimulated CD8+ T cells sorted from spleen or lymph node cells, taken before intestinal transplant. The receptor set was obtained from a human donor who received an intestinal transplant. The CDR3 runs from the conserved cysteine through the conserved F or W. The D gene is left open where the match is weak. Clone size, where shown, is once, few, many, or a class for clones that have expanded.

clone size,J gene,D gene,CDR3 length,V gene,CDR3 DNA,CDR3 protein
.,TRBJ2-7,TRBD2,14,TRBV5-1,TGCGCCAGCAGGCCGCTCAGCGGGAGAAACGAGCAGTACTTC,CASRPLSGRNEQYF
.,TRBJ1-5,TRBD1,16,TRBV10-3,TGTGCCATCAGTGACCCGACAGGGATGGGTGATCAGCCCCAGCATTTT,CAISDPTGMGDQPQHF
.,TRBJ1-1,.,13,TRBV27,TGTGCCAGCAGTTTCTCCCTGAACACTGAAGCTTTCTTT,CASSFSLNTEAFF
.,TRBJ2-7,.,15,TRBV19,TGTGCCAGTAGTATAGGAGGTTCCAGCTCCTACGAGCAGTACTTC,CASSIGGSSSYEQYF
.,TRBJ2-1,.,12,TRBV5-1,TGCGCCAGCAGCCGATCGTACAATGAGCAGTTCTTC,CASSRSYNEQFF
few,TRBJ2-6,.,16,TRBV5-6,TGTGCCAGCAGCTTGGATGGGGGGGCAGGGGCCAACGTCCTGACTTTC,CASSLDGGAGANVLTF
.,TRBJ2-6,.,14,TRBV5-4,TGTGCCAGTCAGGGAGGCGCTGGGGCCAACGTCCTGACTTTC,CASQGGAGANVLTF
.,TRBJ2-1,TRBD1,12,TRBV7-3,TGTGCCAGCAGCTCAGGGACAGGGGAACAGTTCTTC,CASSSGTGEQFF
once,TRBJ1-2,.,14,TRBV6-1,TGTGCCAGCTTTGGCAGCCCTTCCATTTTCGGCTACACCTTC,CASFGSPSIFGYTF
.,TRBJ1-2,TRBD1,17,TRBV13,TGTGCCAGCAGCTTCCGGACAGGGGTCATAGCTAACTATGGCTACACCTTC,CASSFRTGVIANYGYTF
once,TRBJ1-5,.,15,TRBV4-1,TGCGCCAGCAGCCAAGTAATAGGAGGGAATCAGCCCCAGCATTTT,CASSQVIGGNQPQHF
few,TRBJ1-4,TRBD1,15,TRBV14,TGTGCCAGCAGCGACGGACAGGGATTGAATGAAAAACTGTTTTTT,CASSDGQGLNEKLFF
few,TRBJ1-3,.,16,TRBV7-9,TGTGCCAGCAGCGATCTTGATGAGGACTCTGGAAACACCATATATTTT,CASSDLDEDSGNTIYF
.,TRBJ1-5,TRBD1,15,TRBV15,TGTGCCACCAGTCGGCTAGACAGGGGAGCGCAGCCCCAGCATTTT,CATSRLDRGAQPQHF
.,TRBJ2-1,.,12,TRBV19,TGTGCCAGTAGTATAATCCGGAGTGAGCAGTTCTTC,CASSIIRSEQFF
.,TRBJ2-7,TRBD2,14,TRBV29-1,TGCAGCGTCCTCTTAGCGGGATCTAACTACGAGCAGTACTTC,CSVLLAGSNYEQYF
.,TRBJ1-2,TRBD1,17,TRBV5-1,TGCGCCAGCAGCTTGGTCACGGCAGGGGGGACTAACTATGGCTACACCTTC,CASSLVTAGGTNYGYTF
.,TRBJ2-1,TRBD2,14,TRBV10-1,TGCGCCAGCAGTGATACTAGCGGGATCTCTGAGCAGTTCTTC,CASSDTSGISEQFF
.,TRBJ1-1,.,16,TRBV30,TGTGCCTGGGACGGAGAGGTTTTAGGGGGAAGCACTGAAGCTTTCTTT,CAWDGEVLGGSTEAFF
.,TRBJ2-7,TRBD2,14,TRBV6-1,TGTGCCAGCAGGGATGGACTAGCGTACTACGAGCAGTACTTC,CASRDGLAYYEQYF
.,TRBJ2-7,.,12,TRBV11-2,TGTGCCAGCAGCGGCCTCTCCTACGAGCAGTACTTC,CASSGLSYEQYF
few,TRBJ2-3,TRBD2,15,TRBV27,TGTGCCAGCAGGGGGACTAGCGGGAGGAGAGATACGCAGTATTTT,CASRGTSGRRDTQYF
.,TRBJ2-3,TRBD2,16,TRBV9,TGTGCCAGCAGCTCCGGGACTAGCCCCCTCACAGATACGCAGTATTTT,CASSSGTSPLTDTQYF
.,TRBJ1-3,.,16,TRBV6-6,TGTGCCAGCAGTTCCCTTCGGGGTGGGGGACGGAACACCATATATTTT,CASSSLRGGGRNTIYF
.,TRBJ2-1,.,15,TRBV2,TGTGCCAGCAGTGAAATTGTAGGGCTATACAATGAGCAGTTCTTC,CASSEIVGLYNEQFF
.,TRBJ1-1,.,14,TRBV7-8,TGTGCCAGCAGCCAGGACACCATAGTTCCTGAAGCTTTCTTT,CASSQDTIVPEAFF
.,TRBJ1-1,.,15,TRBV4-1,TGCGCCAGCAGCCAAGGGGCGAGCGGGGGCACTGAAGCTTTCTTT,CASSQGASGGTEAFF
.,TRBJ2-7,.,13,TRBV19,TGTGCCAGTAGTATCGGCTTTTCCTACGAGCAGTACTTC,CASSIGFSYEQYF
once,TRBJ2-7,.,16,TRBV7-8,TGTGCCAGCAGCTCATTACTAGCCTCGGCCCCCTACGAGCAGTACTTC,CASSSLLASAPYEQYF
.,TRBJ1-5,.,15,TRBV27,TGTGCCAGCAGACCTTTAGGAGGGGAGGCTCAGCCCCAGCATTTT,CASRPLGGEAQPQHF
.,TRBJ2-7,TRBD2,13,TRBV25-1,TGTGCCAGCAGTGGGGACTACGTCTACGAGCAGTACTTC,CASSGDYVYEQYF
once,TRBJ1-3,.,13,TRBV29-1,TGCAGCGCCCCAGGGGCCACCGAAAACACCATATATTTT,CSAPGATENTIYF
.,TRBJ2-1,.,15,TRBV13,TGTGCCAGCAGCTCCGTGGCGGGATCTCGAAATGAGCAGTTCTTC,CASSSVAGSRNEQFF
.,TRBJ1-1,.,15,TRBV7-9,TGTGCCAGCAGCTTAAGGGACGGCTGGGACACTGAAGCTTTCTTT,CASSLRDGWDTEAFF
.,TRBJ2-3,TRBD1,15,TRBV6-5,TGTGCCAGCAGTTACTCGGGACAGGGGGCAGATACGCAGTATTTT,CASSYSGQGADTQYF
.,TRBJ1-5,.,15,TRBV19,TGTGCCAGTAGTTTCGCAGGGGCTAGCAATCAGCCCCAGCATTTT,CASSFAGASNQPQHF
.,TRBJ1-5,.,18,TRBV6-1,TGTGCCAGCAGTGTCCGGGACACCTCATCAAGAAGCAATCAGCCCCAGCATTTT,CASSVRDTSSRSNQPQHF